Below are 13 T cell receptor beta chains sequenced from a single sample in a study of CD8 T cells in Susac syndrome (dated by TCRdb to the late 2010s). The receptor library was made with the immunoSEQ multiplex PCR assay. RNA was extracted using the RNeasy kit, and roughly 0.45 to 1 ug of the RNA was reverse transcribed with random hexamers. Starting from the raw public reads, TCRdb applied fastp trimming at Q25, assembled clones with MiXCR and retained in-frame beta chains. Every entry covers one CDR3 protein and lists the most common genes and DNA from its rows. The sample table lists approximately 180,000 distinct CDR3 sequences, about 91% of them with a count of one. Approximately 0.086% of the sample belongs to the ten largest clones. The sequencing sample was made of CD4+ T cells from PBMCs. The receptors come from a human donor with Susac syndrome.

This rearrangement joins TRBV30 to TRBJ1-6, with D possibly TRBD1 on 5 matching bases. V was pared by 2 bases and J by 9 bases, with 17 bases between. The length of the CDR3 is 15 residues. Per germline, CDR1 GTSNPN and CDR2 SVGIG (reference sequence). The CDR3 protein is CAWSFLSGNGSPLHF. In nucleotides, the CDR3 is TGTGCCTGGAGTTTTTTGTCAGGGAATGGTTCACCCCTCCACTTT.

The CDR3 coding sequence is TGTGCCAGCAGCCAGCAACCGGGACAGGGGGGCTACACCTTC. This translates into CASSQQPGQGGYTF. This chain connects TRBV3-1 to TRBJ1-2; 10 bases line up with TRBD1. V shed 3 bases, J shed 8 bases, and the junction held 6 bases outside the gene matches. The CDR3 runs 14 residues. Germline V gene lookup returns CDR1 LGHDT and CDR2 YNNKEL (reference sequence).

This chain connects TRBV5-1 to TRBJ2-7; maybe TRBD2 (5 bases). Trimming cost V 4 bases and J 2 bases, with 19 bases left between them. CDR3 length: 16 residues. Germline V gene sequence: CDR1 SGHRS, CDR2 YFSETQ. The CDR3 sequence: CASSRSSASQTYEQYF. CDR3 in DNA: TGCGCCAGCAGCCGAAGTAGCGCGTCTCAGACCTACGAGCAGTACTTC.

V usage is TRBV4-1 and J usage is TRBJ2-5; a possible D gene is TRBD2 (5 bases). This CDR3 contains 16 residues. The germline V gene encodes CDR1 MGHRA and CDR2 YSYEKL. Trimming stripped 2 bases from V and 4 bases from J, with 17 bases between. Written as DNA, the CDR3 is TGCGCCAGCAGCCAACCTAGCTCCCAGCGAGGAGAGACCCAGTACTTC. It is translated as CASSQPSSQRGETQYF.

The rearrangement joins TRBV20-1 to TRBJ2-1, with D possibly being TRBD2 (6 bases). The V and J ends lost 2 bases and 1 base respectively, with 9 bases between them. CDR1 and CDR2 from the germline V gene are DFQATT and SNEGSKA (reference sequence). This CDR3 has 14 amino acids. CDR3 coding DNA: TGCAGTGCTAGATTGGCGGGGTCCTACAATGAGCAGTTCTTC. It yields the protein CSARLAGSYNEQFF.

The rearrangement links TRBV5-1 to TRBJ2-5, with no clear D. CDR1 is SGHRS, CDR2 YFSETQ, per germline. V was clipped by 3 bases and J by 5 bases, with 8 bases between them. CDR3 length: 12 amino acids. CDR3 DNA: TGCGCCAGCAGCTATAATAAGGAGACCCAGTACTTC. Amino acid sequence: CASSYNKETQYF.

V usage is TRBV5-1 and J usage is TRBJ2-5, with D possibly TRBD2 on 7 matching bases. Germline assignment: CDR1 SGHRS and CDR2 YFSETQ. The CDR3 is 13 residues long. V lost 5 bases to trimming and J lost 5 bases, with 13 bases between them. CDR3 sequence: CASRPGGRETQYF. The CDR3 nucleotides read TGCGCCAGCAGACCGGGGGGCCGTGAGACCCAGTACTTC.

This chain connects TRBV15 to TRBJ2-1; TRBD2 matches 10 bases. With V trimmed by 5 bases and J by 7 bases, 11 bases remained unmatched. The CDR3 is 16 amino acids. Germline CDR1 and CDR2: LNHNV and YYDKDF (reference sequence). CDR3 coding DNA: TGTGCCACCAGCGAGGATGGGCTAGCGGGAGCAAATGAGCAGTTCTTC. Translated: CATSEDGLAGANEQFF. Based on the CDR3 plus reference TRBV15 and TRBJ2-1, the full variable domain is DAMVIQNPRYQVTQFGKPVTLSCSQTLNHNVMYWYQQKSSQAPKLLFHYYDKDFNNEADTPDNFQSRRPNTSFCFLDIRSPGLGDTAMYLCATSEDGLAGANEQFFGPGTRLTVL.

The genes are TRBV12-3 or TRBV12-4 and TRBJ2-7; TRBD1 matches 7 bases. Germline trimming cut 3 bases from V and 0 bases from J; bases unmatched to any gene: 8. The CDR3 totals 16 residues. In nucleotides, the CDR3 is TGTGCCAGCAGTTTCGCCGGCAGGGGGATCTCCTACGAGCAGTACTTC. It specifies CASSFAGRGISYEQYF.

This chain joins TRBV5-1 and TRBJ2-6; D is possibly TRBD2 (5 bases). This CDR3 spans 16 amino acids. Germline V gives CDR1 SGHRS, CDR2 YFSETQ. The ends were cut back, 4 bases at V and 2 bases at J, with 13 bases in the middle. The CDR3 region is CASSPDSGAGANVLTF. Written as DNA, the CDR3 is TGCGCCAGCAGCCCCGACTCCGGGGCTGGGGCCAACGTCCTGACTTTC.

The CDR3 DNA sequence: TGTGCCAGCAGCCAAGATCCGAATAATTCACCCCTCCACTTT. Encoded protein: CASSQDPNNSPLHF. The chain is built from TRBV4-2 and TRBJ1-6, with unresolved D. Germline V lookup: CDR1 LGHNA, CDR2 YNFKEQ. The CDR3 length is 14 residues. Trimming took off 0 bases at V and 5 bases at J, with 5 bases between the two ends.

This sequence joins TRBV5-1 and TRBJ2-3, with 11 bases matching TRBD2. The junction had 13 bases not matched to a gene; V was cut back by 2 bases and J by 5 bases. Germline CDR1 reads SGHRS; CDR2 reads YFSETQ. This CDR3 is built from 18 residues. CDR3 in DNA: TGCGCCAGCAGCTTCCCGACCCTTAGCGGGAGGGCAGGAGATACGCAGTATTTT. Translation: CASSFPTLSGRAGDTQYF.

The CDR3 loop reads CASSWRPGQGVQTQYF. In DNA form, the CDR3 reads TGTGCCAGCAGCTGGAGACCGGGACAGGGGGTGCAGACCCAGTACTTC. The rearrangement joins TRBV7-2 to TRBJ2-5; 11 bases map to TRBD1. The J segment lost 6 bases and the V segment lost 4 bases, leaving 10 bases of the junction unmatched. CDR1 and CDR2 (germline): SGHTA, FQGNSA. The CDR3 spans 16 residues.